This T cell receptor beta chain was sequenced during a study of OX40 agonist ivuxolimab in advanced cancers. Study-level background: As their treatment, patients were administered ivuxolimab, an agonistic anti-OX40 (CD134) antibody. Partial responses occurred in Three dose-escalation patients, one with hepatocellular carcinoma and two with cutaneous melanoma. Study results and caveats: In the 0.1 to 3.0 mg/kg range, CD4+ and CD8+ blood T cells had expanded clonally by week 6.

Repertoires were generated with immunoSEQ multiplex PCR, while TCRdb's copy carries only in-frame clones and drops some. Among 75,000 to 100,000 clones listed, 90% to 95% were seen once. This CDR3 spans 17 amino acids. The germline gives CDR1 LNHDA, CDR2 SQIVND (reference sequence). V dropped 4 bases and J dropped 0 bases, with 16 bases sitting between them. If patients had autoimmune disease history or systemic immunosuppression, they were excluded. As concerns this clone: The antigen remains unidentified.

The chain couples TRBV19 to TRBJ1-5, with TRBD1 as a possible D gene (5 bases). The input for sequencing was CD4+ or CD8+ T cells sorted from blood, taken in a trial of the OX40 agonist ivuxolimab. The source is an adult with an advanced solid tumor such as melanoma, head and neck, liver or kidney cancer. The CDR3 loop reads CASSSPTEFNSNQPQHF. CDR3 coding DNA: TGTGCCAGTAGTAGCCCGACAGAGTTTAATAGCAATCAGCCCCAGCATTTT.